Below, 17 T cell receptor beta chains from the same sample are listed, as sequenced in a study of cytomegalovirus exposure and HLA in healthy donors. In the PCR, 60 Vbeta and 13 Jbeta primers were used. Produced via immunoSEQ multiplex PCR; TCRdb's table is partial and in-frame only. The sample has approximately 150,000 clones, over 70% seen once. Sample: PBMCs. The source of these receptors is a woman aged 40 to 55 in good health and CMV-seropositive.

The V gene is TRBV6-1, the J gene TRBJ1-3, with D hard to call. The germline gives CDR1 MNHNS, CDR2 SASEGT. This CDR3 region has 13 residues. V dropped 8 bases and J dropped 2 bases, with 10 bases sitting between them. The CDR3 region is CASRGRPGNTIYF. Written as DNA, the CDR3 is TGTGCCAGCCGAGGTCGACCTGGAAACACCATATATTTT.

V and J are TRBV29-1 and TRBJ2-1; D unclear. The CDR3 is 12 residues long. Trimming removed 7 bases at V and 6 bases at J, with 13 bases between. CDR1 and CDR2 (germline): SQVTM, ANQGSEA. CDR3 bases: TGCAGCGCGTGGTTGAGTGGCAATGAGCAGTTCTTC. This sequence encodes CSAWLSGNEQFF.

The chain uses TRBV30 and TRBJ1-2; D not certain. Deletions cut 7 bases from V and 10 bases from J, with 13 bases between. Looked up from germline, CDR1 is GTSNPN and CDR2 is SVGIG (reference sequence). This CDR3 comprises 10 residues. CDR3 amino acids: CASRRGFYTF. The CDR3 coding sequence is TGTGCCTCCCGACGCGGTTTCTACACCTTC. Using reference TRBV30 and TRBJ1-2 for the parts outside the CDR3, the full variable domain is SQTIHQWPATLVQPVGSPLSLECTVEGTSNPNLYWYRQAAGRGLQLLFYSVGIGQISSEVPQNLSASRPQDRQFILSSKKLLLSDSGFYLCASRRGFYTFGSGTRLTVV.

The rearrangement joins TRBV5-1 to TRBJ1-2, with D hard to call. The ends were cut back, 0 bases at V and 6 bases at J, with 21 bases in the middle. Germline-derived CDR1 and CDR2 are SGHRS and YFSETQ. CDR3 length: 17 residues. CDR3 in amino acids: CASSLAQVSALFDGYTF. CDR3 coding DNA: TGCGCCAGCAGCTTGGCCCAGGTTTCCGCCCTCTTTGATGGCTACACCTTC.

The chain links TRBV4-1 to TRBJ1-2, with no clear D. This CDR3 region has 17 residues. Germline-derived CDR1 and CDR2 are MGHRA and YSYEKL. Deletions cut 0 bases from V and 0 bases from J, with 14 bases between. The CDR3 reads CASSQDRLGSTNYGYTF. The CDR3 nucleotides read TGCGCCAGCAGCCAAGATCGGCTCGGGAGCACTAACTATGGCTACACCTTC.

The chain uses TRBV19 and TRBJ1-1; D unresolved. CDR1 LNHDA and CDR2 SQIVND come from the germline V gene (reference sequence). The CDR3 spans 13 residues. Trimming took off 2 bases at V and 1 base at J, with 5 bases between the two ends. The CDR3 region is CASSIKRNTEAFF. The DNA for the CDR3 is TGTGCCAGTAGTATAAAGAGGAACACTGAAGCTTTCTTT.

The CDR3 nucleotides are TGCGCCAGCAGCCAAGATTATGGGACAGGGCAAACCGGGGAGCTGTTTTTT. Translating gives CASSQDYGTGQTGELFF. The chain uses TRBV4-3 and TRBJ2-2; 9 positions agree with TRBD1. The CDR3 covers 17 residues. V was pared by 0 bases and J by 5 bases, with 7 bases of the junction left unmatched. The germline V gene encodes CDR1 LGHNA and CDR2 YSLEER.

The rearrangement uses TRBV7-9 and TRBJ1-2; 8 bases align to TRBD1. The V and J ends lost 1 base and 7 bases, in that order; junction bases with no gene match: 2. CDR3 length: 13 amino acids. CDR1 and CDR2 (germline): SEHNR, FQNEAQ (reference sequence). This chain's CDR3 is CASSLETGAGYTF. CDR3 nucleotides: TGTGCCAGCAGCTTAGAGACAGGGGCTGGCTACACCTTC.

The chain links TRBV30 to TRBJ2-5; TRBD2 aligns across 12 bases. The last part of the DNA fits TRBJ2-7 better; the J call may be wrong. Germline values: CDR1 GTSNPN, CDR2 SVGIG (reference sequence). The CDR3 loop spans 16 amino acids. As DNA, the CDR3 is TGTGCCTGGAGCGCTCCCCGGACTAGCGGGGTGTACGAGCAGTACTTC. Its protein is CAWSAPRTSGVYEQYF.

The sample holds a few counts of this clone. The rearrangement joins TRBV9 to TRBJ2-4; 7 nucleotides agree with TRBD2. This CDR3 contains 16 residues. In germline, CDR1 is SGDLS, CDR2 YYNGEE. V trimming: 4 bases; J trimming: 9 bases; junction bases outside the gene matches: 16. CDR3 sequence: CASSQFEGLESGIQYF. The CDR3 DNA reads TGTGCCAGCAGCCAATTCGAAGGACTAGAGTCAGGCATTCAGTACTTC.

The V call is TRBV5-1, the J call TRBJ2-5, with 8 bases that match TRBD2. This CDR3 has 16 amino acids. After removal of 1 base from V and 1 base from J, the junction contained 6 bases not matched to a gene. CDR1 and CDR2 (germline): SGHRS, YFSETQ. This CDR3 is CASSLWVAGSQETQYF. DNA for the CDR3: TGCGCCAGCAGCTTGTGGGTAGCGGGGTCCCAAGAGACCCAGTACTTC.

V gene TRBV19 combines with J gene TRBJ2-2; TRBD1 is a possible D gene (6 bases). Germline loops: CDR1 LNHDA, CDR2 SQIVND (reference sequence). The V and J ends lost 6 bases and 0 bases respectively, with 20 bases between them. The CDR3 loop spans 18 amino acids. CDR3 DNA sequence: TGTGCCAGTAGAACCCTCCCGGACAGTCCGCCGAACACCGGGGAGCTGTTTTTT. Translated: CASRTLPDSPPNTGELFF.

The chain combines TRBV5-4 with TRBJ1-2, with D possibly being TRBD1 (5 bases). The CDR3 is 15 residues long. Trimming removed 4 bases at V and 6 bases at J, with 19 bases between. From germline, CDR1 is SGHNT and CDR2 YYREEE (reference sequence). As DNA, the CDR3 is TGTGCCAGCAGCCTCAGAGGAGGCCGGGGGGATGGCTACACCTTC. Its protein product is CASSLRGGRGDGYTF. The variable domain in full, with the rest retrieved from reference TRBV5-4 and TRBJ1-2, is ETGVTQSPTHLIKTRGQQVTLRCSSQSGHNTVSWYQQALGQGPQFIFQYYREEENGRGNFPPRFSGLQFPNYSSELNVNALELDDSALYLCASSLRGGRGDGYTFGSGTRLTVV.

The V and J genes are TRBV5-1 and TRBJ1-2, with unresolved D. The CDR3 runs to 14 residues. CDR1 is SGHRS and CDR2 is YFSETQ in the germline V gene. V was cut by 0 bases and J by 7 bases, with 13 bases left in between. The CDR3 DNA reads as TGCGCCAGCAGCTTGGAGGCGGGTTTGGGTGGCTACACCTTC. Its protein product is CASSLEAGLGGYTF.

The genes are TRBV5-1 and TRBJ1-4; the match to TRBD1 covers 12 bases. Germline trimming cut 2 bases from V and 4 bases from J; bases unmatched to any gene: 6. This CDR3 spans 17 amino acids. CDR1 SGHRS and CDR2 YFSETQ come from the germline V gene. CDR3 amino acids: CASSLGDRGLHNEKLFF. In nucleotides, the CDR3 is TGCGCCAGCAGCTTAGGGGACAGGGGGCTTCATAATGAAAAACTGTTTTTT.

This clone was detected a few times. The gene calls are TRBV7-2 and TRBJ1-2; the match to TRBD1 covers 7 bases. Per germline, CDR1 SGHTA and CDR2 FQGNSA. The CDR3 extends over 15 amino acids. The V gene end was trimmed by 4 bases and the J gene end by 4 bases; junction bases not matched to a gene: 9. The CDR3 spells CASSSTGVQSYGYTF. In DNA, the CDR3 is TGTGCCAGCAGCTCTACAGGGGTGCAAAGCTATGGCTACACCTTC.

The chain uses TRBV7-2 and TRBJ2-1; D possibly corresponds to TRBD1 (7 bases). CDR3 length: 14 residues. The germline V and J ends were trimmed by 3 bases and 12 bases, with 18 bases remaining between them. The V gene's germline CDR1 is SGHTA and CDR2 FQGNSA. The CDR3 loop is CASSFGGGGYGQFF. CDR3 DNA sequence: TGTGCCAGCAGCTTCGGCGGAGGGGGCTACGGGCAGTTCTTC.